Presented here are 19 T cell receptor beta chains from one specimen sequenced in a study of cytomegalovirus exposure and HLA in healthy donors. Vbeta (60) and Jbeta (13) primers were used in the PCR. TCRdb's copy holds only in-frame clones and misses some; the assay was immunoSEQ multiplex PCR. The data contain approximately 120,000 clones, 74% of them singletons. The material sequenced was PBMCs. The source is a human donor in good health.

This sequence joins TRBV9 and TRBJ2-1, with TRBD2 as a possible D gene (6 bases). V lost 0 bases and J 3 bases, leaving 10 bases between the germline ends. Germline V CDR1 and CDR2: SGDLS, YYNGEE. There are 15 residues in the CDR3. CDR3 in DNA: TGTGCCAGCAGCGTAGCGGCGGGGCTCTACAATGAGCAGTTCTTC. This sequence encodes CASSVAAGLYNEQFF.

This clone was seen a single time. The chain combines TRBV14 with TRBJ1-1, with 9 nucleotides matching TRBD1. In germline, CDR1 is SGHDN, CDR2 FVKESK. The V segment lost 6 bases and the J segment 7 bases; nucleotides outside the gene matches: 9. The CDR3 is 14 residues long. The CDR3 DNA sequence: TGTGCCAGCAGGGACTGGACAGGGGCGGGTGAAGCTTTCTTT. Residues: CASRDWTGAGEAFF.

J is TRBJ2-3 and V is TRBV30; perhaps TRBD2 as D (6 bases). The CDR3 runs to 17 residues. From germline, CDR1 is GTSNPN and CDR2 SVGIG (reference sequence). Trimming took off 0 bases at V and 1 base at J, with 17 bases between the two ends. DNA for the CDR3: TGTGCCTGGAGTGTTGGGGGACTTCCGACCGGCACAGATACGCAGTATTTT. Translated, it gives CAWSVGGLPTGTDTQYF.

Only a few counts were recorded for this clone. The chain uses TRBV6-7 and TRBJ1-1; D perhaps matches TRBD1 (5 bases). TRBV6-7 is noted as an ORF with a role that remains uncertain. This CDR3 contains 11 residues. The ends were cut back, 9 bases at V and 10 bases at J, with 15 bases in the middle. The CDR3 sequence is CASSRCGGAFF. The CDR3 nucleotides read TGTGCCAGTTCCAGGTGCGGGGGAGCTTTCTTT.

The chain is built from TRBV9 and TRBJ2-7, with TRBD2 matching 8 bases. Germline V gene sequence: CDR1 SGDLS, CDR2 YYNGEE. The length of the CDR3 is 14 residues. After removal of 4 bases from V and 3 bases from J, the junction contained 6 bases not matched to a gene. Written as DNA, the CDR3 is TGTGCCAGCAGCAAGGACGGGAGGGGCTACGAGCAGTACTTC. Amino acid sequence: CASSKDGRGYEQYF. Using reference TRBV9 and TRBJ2-7 for the parts outside the CDR3, the full variable domain is DSGVTQTPKHLITATGQRVTLRCSPRSGDLSVYWYQQSLDQGLQFLIQYYNGEERAKGNILERFSAQQFPDLHSELNLSSLELGDSALYFCASSKDGRGYEQYFGPGTRLTVT.

The V and J genes are TRBV5-1 and TRBJ1-1; maybe TRBD1 (5 bases). CDR3 length equals 14 residues. Looked up from germline, CDR1 is SGHRS and CDR2 is YFSETQ. Trimming took 2 bases from V and 1 from J, leaving 9 bases between them. CDR3 loop: CASSLNTGNTEAFF. For the CDR3, the DNA is TGCGCCAGCAGCTTAAACACAGGGAACACTGAAGCTTTCTTT.

The V gene is TRBV11-3, the J gene TRBJ2-2, with 10 bases identical to TRBD1. CDR3 length: 16 amino acids. V gave up 0 bases and J gave up 6 bases; unmatched junction bases: 4. Germline V CDR1 and CDR2: SGHNT, YENEEA. The CDR3 nucleotides read TGTGCCAGCAGCTTAGATCACGGACAGGGGGCCGGGGAGCTGTTTTTT. This sequence encodes CASSLDHGQGAGELFF.

The CDR3 coding sequence is TGTGCCAGCAGCCCTCCAGGGGGCAATTCACCCCTCCACTTT. Its translation: CASSPPGGNSPLHF. The chain employs TRBV9 and TRBJ1-6, with 8 bases aligning to TRBD1. Trimming took 4 bases from V and 7 from J; bases not matched to a gene: 4. This CDR3 has 14 amino acids. The germline gives CDR1 SGDLS, CDR2 YYNGEE. The full variable domain, rest sourced from reference TRBV9 and TRBJ1-6, is DSGVTQTPKHLITATGQRVTLRCSPRSGDLSVYWYQQSLDQGLQFLIQYYNGEERAKGNILERFSAQQFPDLHSELNLSSLELGDSALYFCASSPPGGNSPLHFGNGTRLTVT.

The V gene is TRBV6-6, the J gene TRBJ2-2; 7 bases are a match to TRBD1. CDR3 length: 15 residues. The trim removed 2 bases at V and 6 bases at J, leaving 6 bases unmatched. The germline V gene encodes CDR1 MNHNY and CDR2 SVGAGI (reference sequence). The CDR3 protein is CASSYPQGSAGELFF. The CDR3 region has the DNA TGTGCCAGCAGTTACCCACAGGGGTCTGCCGGGGAGCTGTTTTTT.

The sample holds a few counts of this clone. This rearrangement joins TRBV29-1 to TRBJ2-3; D is perhaps TRBD1 (6 bases). Germline V gene lookup returns CDR1 SQVTM and CDR2 ANQGSEA. The CDR3 extends over 14 amino acids. V lost 5 bases and J 0 bases, leaving 12 bases between the germline ends. CDR3 amino acids: CSVPGQSSTDTQYF. DNA of the CDR3: TGCAGCGTTCCCGGACAGTCTAGCACAGATACGCAGTATTTT.

The chain links TRBV29-1 to TRBJ1-1; 7 bases are a match to TRBD1. Germline V gene lookup returns CDR1 SQVTM and CDR2 ANQGSEA. This CDR3 spans 14 amino acids. V shed 5 bases and J 3 bases; nucleotides not matched to a gene: 9. CDR3 residues: CSVQGESIYTEAFF. CDR3 in DNA: TGCAGCGTTCAGGGGGAATCTATTTACACTGAAGCTTTCTTT.

J is TRBJ2-7 and V is TRBV27; 7 nucleotides match TRBD2. With V trimmed by 2 bases and J by 2 bases, 6 bases remained unmatched. The CDR3 has 15 residues. Germline values: CDR1 MNHEY, CDR2 SMNVEV (reference sequence). The CDR3 sequence: CASSLLGRTAYEQYF. The CDR3 DNA reads TGTGCCAGCAGTTTACTCGGGAGGACCGCCTACGAGCAGTACTTC.

In this sample, this clone turned up a few times. This chain connects TRBV19 to TRBJ2-3; D is unclear. The CDR3 is 12 amino acids. Germline CDR1 reads LNHDA; CDR2 reads SQIVND (reference sequence). Trimming left V 5 bases short and J 5 bases short, with 8 bases between. CDR3 nucleotide sequence: TGTGCCAGTAGTCCGACACAAGATACGCAGTATTTT. Its translation: CASSPTQDTQYF.

V and J are TRBV6-5 and TRBJ1-5; 8 bases fit TRBD1. The CDR3 has 15 residues. Looked up from germline, CDR1 is MNHEY and CDR2 is SVGAGI. V gave up 5 bases and J gave up 5 bases; unmatched junction bases: 8. DNA for the CDR3: TGTGCCAGCAGTCGGGCAGGGGGCTGGGATCAGCCCCAGCATTTT. This translates into CASSRAGGWDQPQHF.

The chain employs TRBV2 and TRBJ1-4; 11 bases line up with TRBD1. Unmatched junction bases numbered 11, after V lost 6 bases and J lost 8 bases. CDR1 SNHLY and CDR2 FYNNEI come from the germline V gene. This CDR3 is built from 16 residues. The CDR3 here is CASSRRTGGNGEKLFF. The CDR3 nucleotides are TGTGCCAGCAGCCGGCGGACAGGGGGCAATGGGGAAAAACTGTTTTTT.

This CDR3 reads CASSIRRTSGKETQYF. The CDR3 DNA follows: TGTGCCAGTAGTATAAGACGGACTAGCGGAAAAGAGACCCAGTACTTC. This chain connects TRBV19 to TRBJ2-5; 10 bases match TRBD2. V trimming: 2 bases; J trimming: 3 bases; junction bases outside the gene matches: 6. The germline CDR1 and CDR2 sequences are LNHDA and SQIVND (reference sequence). The CDR3 length is 16 residues.

J is TRBJ1-6 and V is TRBV2; perhaps TRBD1 as D (6 bases). The germline gives CDR1 SNHLY, CDR2 FYNNEI. CDR3 length: 16 amino acids. Trimming cost V 4 bases and J 7 bases, with 17 bases left between them. The CDR3 loop is CASSASTGTRNSPLHF. In DNA, the CDR3 is TGTGCCAGCAGTGCCTCCACCGGGACACGGAATTCACCCCTCCACTTT.

The chain carries TRBV27 and TRBJ2-1; TRBD2 aligns across 10 bases. Trimming took 2 bases from V and 7 from J; bases not matched to a gene: 5. Germline loops: CDR1 MNHEY, CDR2 SMNVEV (reference sequence). The CDR3 loop spans 15 amino acids. CDR3 nucleotide sequence: TGTGCCAGCAGTTTAAGACTAGCGGGTGGGAATGAGCAGTTCTTC. Translating gives CASSLRLAGGNEQFF.

The gene calls are TRBV5-6 and TRBJ2-1; weak D call: TRBD1 (5 bases). CDR1 SGHDT and CDR2 YYEEEE come from the germline V gene. There are 15 residues in the CDR3. V gave up 0 bases and J gave up 1 base, with 8 bases separating them. In DNA, the CDR3 is TGTGCCAGCAGCTTGGTGGGGCGGTCCTACAATGAGCAGTTCTTC. Protein product: CASSLVGRSYNEQFF.